Presented here are 4 T cell receptor beta chains from one specimen sequenced in a study of T cell responses to AZD1222 COVID-19 vaccine. Here immunoSEQ multiplex PCR was the method, and the copy in TCRdb shows in-frame clones only, minus some. The sample holds about 200,000 clones, under 95% seen once. The source was peripheral blood, collected 28 days after the second AZD1222 dose. Source of these receptors: an adult who received the AZD1222 COVID-19 vaccine.

This chain joins TRBV2 and TRBJ1-2, with a weak D call TRBD1 (6 bases). There are 13 residues in the CDR3. V lost 6 bases to trimming and J lost 7 bases, with 15 bases between them. CDR1 and CDR2 (germline): SNHLY, FYNNEI. In nucleotides, the CDR3 is TGTGCCAGCAGCTTACAGGGAGTCGGTGGCTACACCTTC. Translation: CASSLQGVGGYTF. The variable domain in full, with the rest retrieved from reference TRBV2 and TRBJ1-2, is EPEVTQTPSHQVTQMGQEVILRCVPISNHLYFYWYRQILGQKVEFLVSFYNNEISEKSEIFDDQFSVERPDGSNFTLKIRSTKLEDSAMYFCASSLQGVGGYTFGSGTRLTVV.

In this sample, this clone turned up once. This chain uses TRBV5-1 with TRBJ1-2; TRBD1 agrees at 7 bases. Germline CDR1 reads SGHRS; CDR2 reads YFSETQ. CDR3 length: 14 amino acids. V gave up 5 bases and J gave up 5 bases; unmatched junction bases: 9. CDR3 residues: CASSSTGEGYGYTF. The CDR3 nucleotides are TGCGCCAGCAGTTCTACAGGGGAGGGGTATGGCTACACCTTC.

The rearrangement uses TRBV2 and TRBJ2-1; tentatively, D is TRBD1 (6 bases). V was clipped by 6 bases and J by 2 bases, with 11 bases between them. The CDR3 loop spans 14 amino acids. Germline CDR1 SNHLY, CDR2 FYNNEI. CDR3 DNA sequence: TGTGCCAGCAGAGCTACAGGGACCTACAATGAGCAGTTCTTC. This gives the protein CASRATGTYNEQFF.

This rearrangement joins TRBV4-1 to TRBJ1-5; 7 nucleotides align to TRBD1. V trimming: 3 bases; J trimming: 4 bases; junction bases outside the gene matches: 15. The CDR3 sequence is 18 residues long. The germline CDR1 and CDR2 sequences are MGHRA and YSYEKL. The CDR3 DNA reads TGCGCCAGCAGCCATCCCAAGGCGGGCACAGGGGAAAATCAGCCCCAGCATTTT. Translation gives CASSHPKAGTGENQPQHF.